These 32 T cell receptor beta chains were sequenced from one sample in a study of T cells expressing NK-cell markers. TCRdb reanalyzed the 5' RACE reads, giving one entry per CDR3 protein sequence and no DNA. The sample totals roughly 390,000 distinct CDR3 sequences; its top ten clones hold under 6.5%. Sequences were obtained from blood T cells: a sorted CD56 or NKG2C T cell subset, CD4+ or CD8+ T cells, or bulk PBMC T cells (not recorded which). Receptors were obtained from a man aged 18-75 years in good health.

The chain combines TRBV12-3 or TRBV12-4 with TRBJ2-5; TCRdb's D call of TRBD2 is untestable without DNA. The CDR3 is 16 amino acids. CDR3 protein: CASSLFGGARGETQYF.

This chain links TRBV7-9 with TRBJ2-7; TCRdb lists TRBD1, though no DNA is available to test this call. There are 17 residues in the CDR3. In germline, CDR1 is SEHNR, CDR2 FQNEAQ (reference sequence). The chain's CDR3 is CASSLRPGTGGGDEQYF.

The chain links TRBV7-8 to TRBJ2-2. The CDR3 has 17 residues. Germline lookup yields CDR1 SGHVS and CDR2 FQNEAQ. Here the CDR3 reads CASSLGGQTRNTGELFF.

This chain connects TRBV19 to TRBJ1-5. The CDR3 consists of 14 residues. The germline CDR1 and CDR2 sequences are LNHDA and SQIVND (reference sequence). The CDR3 loop reads CASSLRSSNQPQHF.

CDR3 in amino acids: CASSYSSFTSGNTIYF. The chain has TRBV6-5 and TRBJ1-3. CDR1 MNHEY and CDR2 SVGAGI come from the germline V gene. CDR3 length equals 16 residues.

The chain has TRBV10-3 and TRBJ2-1; TCRdb selects TRBD2, and the lack of DNA leaves this call unchecked. Germline CDR1 reads ENHRY; CDR2 reads SYGVKD. CDR3 length: 18 amino acids. CDR3: CAISELGLAGATSNEQFF.

The V call is TRBV7-8, the J call TRBJ2-5; TCRdb calls TRBD2, which cannot be checked without DNA. The CDR3 extends over 18 amino acids. Germline V gene lookup returns CDR1 SGHVS and CDR2 FQNEAQ. CDR3: CASSLGTSGGLFQETQYF.

V and J are TRBV2 and TRBJ2-6. This CDR3 is 14 amino acids long. Germline values: CDR1 SNHLY, CDR2 FYNNEI. This chain's CDR3 is CASSGQVRANVLTF. The whole variable domain, filled in from reference TRBV2 and TRBJ2-6, reads EPEVTQTPSHQVTQMGQEVILRCVPISNHLYFYWYRQILGQKVEFLVSFYNNEISEKSEIFDDQFSVERPDGSNFTLKIRSTKLEDSAMYFCASSGQVRANVLTFGAGSRLTVL.

CDR3 in amino acids: CSAERGAETQYF. The V call is TRBV20-1, the J call TRBJ2-5; TCRdb names TRBD1, which stays unverified in the absence of DNA. This CDR3 region has 12 residues. In germline, CDR1 is DFQATT, CDR2 SNEGSKA (reference sequence).

The CDR3 loop reads CASTPGGRAGELFF. The chain employs TRBV7-2 and TRBJ2-2; the TCRdb call, TRBD2, lacks DNA for checking. The CDR3 is 14 amino acids. CDR1 and CDR2 from the germline V gene are SGHTA and FQGNSA.

The chain couples TRBV2 to TRBJ2-7; TCRdb's D call, TRBD1, is unchecked because there is no DNA. From germline, CDR1 is SNHLY and CDR2 FYNNEI. This CDR3 contains 13 residues. The CDR3 sequence: CASSQRDRSEQYF.

This chain joins TRBV5-5 and TRBJ2-1; TCRdb's assignment of TRBD2 cannot be checked, as there is no DNA. The CDR3 sequence is 15 residues long. Germline CDR1 SGHKS, CDR2 YYEKEE (reference sequence). CDR3 in amino acids: CASSPVGTAKNEQFF.

This CDR3 is CSASPRDKIYTSTDTQYF. The rearrangement links TRBV20-1 to TRBJ2-3. The CDR3 loop spans 18 amino acids. Per the germline V gene, CDR1 is DFQATT and CDR2 is SNEGSKA (reference sequence).

V and J are TRBV6-1 and TRBJ1-6; TCRdb gives TRBD1 as the D gene, but with no DNA this cannot be confirmed. The CDR3 sequence is 15 residues long. Germline V gene lookup returns CDR1 MNHNS and CDR2 SASEGT. The CDR3 loop reads CASSQGGGGDSPLHF.

V and J are TRBV10-3 and TRBJ1-1; TCRdb calls TRBD1, which cannot be checked without DNA. The germline CDR1 and CDR2 sequences are ENHRY and SYGVKD. This CDR3 is built from 16 residues. CDR3 residues: CAISAGQGSIDTEAFF.

The chain employs TRBV19 and TRBJ2-7; the D gene TCRdb calls, TRBD1, cannot be checked with no DNA. This CDR3 comprises 15 residues. Per the germline V gene, CDR1 is LNHDA and CDR2 is SQIVND (reference sequence). The CDR3 reads CASRNPGQNSYEQYF.

This sequence joins TRBV11-2 and TRBJ2-7; without DNA, the TCRdb call of TRBD1 cannot be checked. Germline loops: CDR1 SGHAT, CDR2 FQNNGV. This CDR3 spans 16 amino acids. Here the CDR3 reads CASSLTHGTTSYEQYF.

This sequence joins TRBV5-5 and TRBJ1-1. Germline V lookup: CDR1 SGHKS, CDR2 YYEKEE (reference sequence). The CDR3 is 15 residues long. The CDR3 reads CASSLAVGPNTEAFF.

V and J are TRBV7-9 and TRBJ2-2; with no DNA, the TCRdb D assignment of TRBD2 cannot be verified. Looked up from germline, CDR1 is SEHNR and CDR2 is FQNEAQ (reference sequence). CDR3 length: 15 residues. The CDR3 sequence: CASSFPSGGVGELFF. The full variable domain, rest sourced from reference TRBV7-9 and TRBJ2-2, is DTGVSQNPRHKITKRGQNVTFRCDPISEHNRLYWYRQTLGQGPEFLTYFQNEAQLEKSRLLSDRFSAERPKGSFSTLEIQRTEQGDSAMYLCASSFPSGGVGELFFGEGSRLTVL.

The chain carries TRBV7-9 and TRBJ1-1; TCRdb outputs TRBD1, but without DNA this stays unchecked. The CDR3 totals 15 residues. Germline CDR1 reads SEHNR; CDR2 reads FQNEAQ (reference sequence). The CDR3 reads CASSLKGPQAAEAFF.

The V and J genes are TRBV20-1 and TRBJ2-1; TCRdb gives TRBD1 as the D gene, but with no DNA this cannot be confirmed. Germline V gene lookup returns CDR1 DFQATT and CDR2 SNEGSKA (reference sequence). CDR3 length equals 15 residues. The CDR3 reads CSARGTGKSNNEQFF.

The chain's CDR3 is CASSSLNTGELFF. The J gene is TRBJ2-2, the V gene TRBV5-5. The CDR3 runs to 13 residues. Germline CDR1 is SGHKS and CDR2 is YYEKEE (reference sequence).

The V gene is TRBV12-3 or TRBV12-4, the J gene TRBJ1-1; the TRBD1 assignment by TCRdb is unverifiable without DNA. This CDR3 region has 14 residues. The CDR3 loop reads CATSYRAGNTEAFF.

The CDR3 loop is CSARGTPARLATNTQYF. The chain couples TRBV20-1 to TRBJ2-3; absent DNA, TCRdb's TRBD1 call cannot be checked. The V gene's germline CDR1 is DFQATT and CDR2 SNEGSKA (reference sequence). The CDR3 spans 17 residues.

This chain links TRBV9 with TRBJ2-2; as DNA is missing, the TRBD2 call by TCRdb cannot be tested. The CDR3 is 18 amino acids. CDR1 and CDR2 (germline): SGDLS, YYNGEE. CDR3 loop: CASSVDKRTSGRTGELFF.

V and J are TRBV18 and TRBJ1-2; with no DNA, the TCRdb D assignment of TRBD1 cannot be verified. The germline V gene encodes CDR1 KGHSH and CDR2 LQKENI. The CDR3 totals 15 residues. The CDR3 loop is CASSPQPTGAYGYTF.

V is TRBV7-2 and J is TRBJ2-5; lacking DNA, the TRBD1 call made by TCRdb goes unchecked. There are 13 residues in the CDR3. CDR1 is SGHTA, CDR2 FQGNSA, per germline. CDR3 region: CASSAGTGKTQYF.

V and J are TRBV15 and TRBJ1-2. CDR1 and CDR2 from the germline V gene are LNHNV and YYDKDF (reference sequence). The CDR3 spans 12 residues. Here the CDR3 reads CATSRGFEGYTF.

The rearrangement links TRBV7-2 to TRBJ2-3. CDR3 length: 18 amino acids. The V gene's germline CDR1 is SGHTA and CDR2 FQGNSA. CDR3 region: CASSLARVSSRITDTQYF. Together with reference TRBV7-2 and TRBJ2-3, the CDR3 gives the full variable domain: GAGVSQSPSNKVTEKGKDVELRCDPISGHTALYWYRQSLGQGLEFLIYFQGNSAPDKSGLPSDRFSAERTGGSVSTLTIQRTQQEDSAVYLCASSLARVSSRITDTQYFGPGTRLTVL.

The CDR3 reads CSAPVVKGRILGDTQYF. This chain links TRBV20-1 with TRBJ2-3; the TCRdb D gene call, TRBD2, has no DNA to confirm it. In germline, CDR1 is DFQATT, CDR2 SNEGSKA (reference sequence). This CDR3 is built from 17 residues.

The CDR3 sequence: CASSSRFRDHGGELFF. The rearrangement uses TRBV7-2 and TRBJ2-2; TCRdb gives TRBD1 as the D gene, but with no DNA this cannot be confirmed. Germline V lookup: CDR1 SGHTA, CDR2 FQGNSA. The CDR3 sequence is 16 residues long.

The rearrangement joins TRBV12-3 or TRBV12-4 to TRBJ1-1. The CDR3 totals 19 residues. This chain's CDR3 is CASSSEVGRIDNLNTEAFF.